A single T cell receptor beta chain is shown here with its context. The sample is drawn from a study of blood T cell repertoires in COVID-19. About the research overall: Material from acute and convalescent COVID-19 was sourced from the United States, Italy and Spain. T cells, B-cell-depleted T cells, or PBMCs provided the cDNA or gDNA that served as material.

Authors' methods: Amplification with reference gene primers provided the estimates of nucleated cell counts. The data were produced by immunoSEQ multiplex PCR, yet TCRdb's version contains in-frame clones alone and is incomplete. V, J and clone size were drawn from that table, and D and trimming were deduced from the DNA. The sample shows around 300,000 clones, 83% of them seen only once. In germline, CDR1 is LNHDA, CDR2 SQIVND (reference sequence). This CDR3 spans 13 amino acids. Trimming shortened V by 6 bases and J by 0 bases, and 8 bases separated the two germline ends. The chain combines TRBV19 with TRBJ1-1; possibly TRBD1 for D (6 bases). This TCR derives from a woman between 45 and 60 years old who had recovered from COVID-19. The sequencing sample was made of peripheral blood. The CDR3 DNA reads as TGTGCCAGTAGGGACAGATTGAACACTGAAGCTTTCTTT. This translates into CASRDRLNTEAFF.